These 23 T cell receptor beta chains share one sample of origin, sequenced in a study of T-cell memory formation after mild COVID-19. One entry per CDR3 protein results from TCRdb running MiXCR on the 5' RACE reads. Of about 250,000 distinct CDR3 sequences listed, more than 15% are singletons. Sequencing was carried out using PBMCs or a T cell subset sorted from them (not recorded which). These receptors were taken from a man between 18 and 29 years old who had mild COVID-19 (a few samples of this study predate the infection). Cell type and time point are not known.

V usage is TRBV2 and J usage is TRBJ2-3, with 7 bases matching TRBD2. The length of the CDR3 is 16 residues. V lost 5 bases, J lost 2 bases, and 10 bases stayed unmatched. Germline lookup yields CDR1 SNHLY and CDR2 FYNNEI. The DNA of the CDR3 is TGTGCCAGCAGTTATTCTAGCGGTCCTTACACAGATACGCAGTATTTT. Its protein is CASSYSSGPYTDTQYF.

This clonotype was recorded a few times. The rearrangement joins TRBV5-6 to TRBJ1-6; D is perhaps TRBD1 (6 bases). Germline lookup yields CDR1 SGHDT and CDR2 YYEEEE. CDR3 length equals 15 residues. Trimming stripped 4 bases from V and 2 bases from J, with 10 bases between. CDR3: CASSTRQAYNSPLHF. The CDR3 nucleotides read TGTGCCAGCAGCACCCGACAGGCCTATAATTCACCCCTCCACTTT.

This clonotype was picked up a small number of times. This chain joins TRBV12-3 or TRBV12-4 and TRBJ2-7; possible D gene TRBD2, 5 bases. The germline V and J ends were trimmed by 5 bases and 3 bases, with 11 bases remaining between them. The CDR3 length is 13 residues. In DNA form, the CDR3 reads TGTGCCAGCAGTCGGGGAGTCGGCTACGAGCAGTACGTC. It specifies CASSRGVGYEQYV.

This clonotype has only a few counts. The chain combines TRBV4-2 with TRBJ2-3, with a tentative D call TRBD1 (6 bases). This CDR3 spans 15 amino acids. Germline V gives CDR1 LGHNA, CDR2 YNFKEQ. V gave up 0 bases and J gave up 1 base, with 8 bases separating them. As DNA, the CDR3 is TGTGCCAGCAGCCAAGAAGGGGGAGGCACAGATACGCAGTATTTT. Amino acids: CASSQEGGGTDTQYF.

Only a few counts were recorded for this clonotype. The V and J genes are TRBV6-2 or TRBV6-3 and TRBJ1-6, with D hard to call. This CDR3 is 13 amino acids long. V lost 3 bases and J 9 bases, leaving 9 bases between the germline ends. Germline V gives CDR1 MNHEY, CDR2 SVGEGT. CDR3 in DNA: TGTGCCAGCAGTTATCCCGCCTCTTCACCCCTCCACTTT. Residues: CASSYPASSPLHF.

This clonotype was observed a handful of times. The chain employs TRBV25-1 and TRBJ2-2, with a possible D match to TRBD1 (6 bases). Per germline, CDR1 MGHDK and CDR2 SYGVNS. Trimming took 8 bases from V and 8 from J, leaving 12 bases between them. The length of the CDR3 is 12 residues. Here the CDR3 reads CASAAGAGELFF. The CDR3 nucleotides read TGTGCCAGCGCTGCAGGGGCGGGGGAGCTGTTTTTT. Drawing the rest from reference TRBV25-1 and TRBJ2-2, the complete variable domain is EADIYQTPRYLVIGTGKKITLECSQTMGHDKMYWYQQDPGMELHLIHYSYGVNSTEKGDLSSESTVSRIRTEHFPLTLESARPSHTSQYLCASAAGAGELFFGEGSRLTVL.

The CDR3 is CSVVSGNEQYF. CDR3 nucleotides: TGCAGCGTTGTGAGTGGGAATGAGCAGTACTTC. This chain joins TRBV29-1 and TRBJ2-7; D gene uncertain. This CDR3 has 11 residues. V shed 4 bases and J shed 7 bases, with 11 bases lying between them. The germline gives CDR1 SQVTM, CDR2 ANQGSEA.

This clonotype was found a few times. The CDR3 sequence is CASNTGSSQPLHF. The CDR3 DNA sequence: TGTGCCAGCAATACGGGGAGCTCGCAACCCCTCCACTTT. The genes are TRBV2 and TRBJ1-6; D gene uncertain. The length of the CDR3 is 13 residues. Germline V CDR1 and CDR2: SNHLY, FYNNEI. Between the trimmed V and J ends, which lost 7 bases and 12 bases, there was a span of 16 bases.

This clonotype has only a few counts. V gene TRBV7-9 combines with J gene TRBJ2-1; 8 nucleotides agree with TRBD2. The junction had 6 bases not matched to a gene; V was cut back by 4 bases and J by 7 bases. The CDR3 has 14 residues. Germline V lookup: CDR1 SEHNR, CDR2 FQNEAQ (reference sequence). This CDR3 is CASSSPGGWNEQFF. The CDR3, as DNA: TGTGCCAGCAGCTCCCCGGGGGGGTGGAATGAGCAGTTCTTC.

In this sample, this clonotype turned up a few times. The chain joins TRBV5-1 to TRBJ2-5, with a possible D match to TRBD2 (6 bases). Germline values: CDR1 SGHRS, CDR2 YFSETQ. Trimming took off 6 bases at V and 3 bases at J, with 21 bases between the two ends. The CDR3 runs 16 residues. CDR3 in DNA: TGCGCCAGCACCCGGACTTGGGGGGTATTTGAAGAGACCCAGTACTTC. This sequence encodes CASTRTWGVFEETQYF.

This clonotype has more than one count but fewer than ten. The chain couples TRBV5-1 to TRBJ2-7; perhaps TRBD2 as D (6 bases). From germline, CDR1 is SGHRS and CDR2 YFSETQ. Trimming took off 0 bases at V and 4 bases at J, with 11 bases between the two ends. There are 14 residues in the CDR3. CDR3 in DNA: TGCGCCAGCAGCTTGGCGGGAGAGAGATACGAGCAGTACTTC. Its translation: CASSLAGERYEQYF.

This clonotype was seen only a few times. The chain links TRBV7-9 to TRBJ1-1; TRBD1 agrees at 7 bases. V shed 5 bases, J shed 6 bases, and the junction held 3 bases outside the gene matches. The germline CDR1 and CDR2 sequences are SEHNR and FQNEAQ (reference sequence). The CDR3 contains 12 residues. CDR3 in amino acids: CASSLDRAEAFF. The DNA for the CDR3 is TGTGCCAGCAGCCTCGACAGGGCTGAAGCTTTCTTT. The full variable domain, completed using reference TRBV7-9 and TRBJ1-1, is DTGVSQNPRHKITKRGQNVTFRCDPISEHNRLYWYRQTLGQGPEFLTYFQNEAQLEKSRLLSDRFSAERPKGSFSTLEIQRTEQGDSAMYLCASSLDRAEAFFGQGTRLTVV.

The rearrangement links TRBV6-5 to TRBJ2-1; 12 bases line up with TRBD2. Unmatched junction bases numbered 5, after V lost 2 bases and J lost 9 bases. Germline assignment: CDR1 MNHEY and CDR2 SVGAGI. The CDR3 loop spans 15 amino acids. The CDR3: CASSYPSSGGGEQFF. The CDR3 bases are TGTGCCAGCAGTTACCCCTCTAGCGGGGGGGGTGAGCAGTTCTTC.

The sample holds a few counts of this clonotype. The chain couples TRBV21-1 to TRBJ2-5; TRBD2, the table's D call, was not compared with the DNA. TRBV21-1 is an annotated pseudogene. The CDR3 is 12 residues long. The CDR3 here is CATSARQETQYF. CDR3 in DNA: TGTGCCACCTCGGCCCGCCAAGAGACCCAGTACTTC.

The chain joins TRBV6-5 to TRBJ1-5; D remains unclear. Germline V gene lookup returns CDR1 MNHEY and CDR2 SVGAGI. V lost 7 bases to trimming and J lost 7 bases, with 17 bases between them. This CDR3 region has 14 residues. The CDR3 region is CASTLSVGGQPQHF. As DNA, the CDR3 is TGTGCCAGCACCCTGAGCGTCGGAGGGCAGCCCCAGCATTTT.

Ten or more counts support this clonotype. This chain joins TRBV29-1 and TRBJ2-7; possibly TRBD1 or TRBD2 for D (5 bases each). Germline CDR1 is SQVTM and CDR2 is ANQGSEA. V gave up 4 bases and J gave up 0 bases, with 10 bases separating them. This CDR3 is built from 13 residues. For the CDR3, the DNA is TGCAGCGTTGTACCAGGGAGCTCCTACGAGCAGTACGTC. Protein: CSVVPGSSYEQYV.

The rearrangement joins TRBV11-2 to TRBJ1-1; the D is unclear. Germline V gene lookup returns CDR1 SGHAT and CDR2 FQNNGV. This CDR3 has 14 residues. Trimming cost V 3 bases and J 2 bases, with 10 bases left between them. The CDR3 loop reads CASSFRRGNTEAFF. The CDR3 coding sequence is TGTGCCAGCAGCTTCCGACGGGGTAACACTGAAGCTTTCTTT.

The chain recombines TRBV12-3 or TRBV12-4 with TRBJ2-1; the match to TRBD2 covers 9 bases. J lost 7 bases, V lost 6 bases, and 10 bases had no gene match. This CDR3 comprises 15 residues. The CDR3 loop is CASSTQAGGLNEQFF. The CDR3 region has the DNA TGTGCCAGCAGCACGCAAGCGGGGGGTTTAAATGAGCAGTTCTTC.

This clonotype was picked up a small number of times. The chain couples TRBV5-4 to TRBJ1-2; the match to TRBD1 covers 8 bases. CDR3 size: 15 residues. Germline CDR1 and CDR2: SGHNT and YYREEE (reference sequence). V shed 5 bases and J 4 bases; nucleotides not matched to a gene: 10. The CDR3 loop is CASSTDRGGGYGYTF. The CDR3 nucleotides read TGTGCCAGCAGTACCGACAGGGGAGGTGGCTATGGCTACACCTTC.

V gene TRBV7-9 combines with J gene TRBJ2-1; weak D call: TRBD1 (6 bases). The germline V gene has CDR1 SEHNR and CDR2 FQNEAQ (reference sequence). The CDR3 loop spans 13 amino acids. Trimming took off 6 bases at V and 4 bases at J, with 10 bases between the two ends. CDR3 sequence: CASRMDSYNEQFF. Here the CDR3 DNA reads TGTGCCAGCAGGATGGACAGTTACAATGAGCAGTTCTTC. Complete variable domain (other parts from reference TRBV7-9 and TRBJ2-1): DTGVSQNPRHKITKRGQNVTFRCDPISEHNRLYWYRQTLGQGPEFLTYFQNEAQLEKSRLLSDRFSAERPKGSFSTLEIQRTEQGDSAMYLCASRMDSYNEQFFGPGTRLTVL.

The V and J genes are TRBV5-1 and TRBJ2-1, with TRBD2 matching 8 bases. Trimming took 4 bases from V and 7 from J; bases not matched to a gene: 10. Germline CDR1 SGHRS, CDR2 YFSETQ. The CDR3 is 15 amino acids. Here the CDR3 DNA reads TGCGCCAGCAGCATCGGGGGGGCGGAAGGAAATGAGCAGTTCTTC. Translated: CASSIGGAEGNEQFF.

This chain uses TRBV6-5 with TRBJ1-6; D uncertain. V shed 2 bases and J shed 9 bases, with 8 bases lying between them. The germline CDR1 and CDR2 sequences are MNHEY and SVGAGI. The CDR3 has 13 amino acids. The CDR3 nucleotides are TGTGCCAGCAGTTACAGTCAGAGTTCACCCCTCCACTTT. Its translation: CASSYSQSSPLHF.

This clonotype was detected a few times. The V call is TRBV28, the J call TRBJ1-1, with D hard to call. Trimming stripped 3 bases from V and 1 base from J, with 12 bases between. CDR1 is MDHEN, CDR2 SYDVKM, per germline. The CDR3 contains 15 residues. CDR3 DNA sequence: TGTGCCAGCAGTTTTGCCACCCTCCCGAACACTGAAGCTTTCTTT. Its translation is CASSFATLPNTEAFF.